This T cell receptor beta chain derives from a study of blood T cell repertoires in COVID-19 (TCRdb year 2020). Regarding the study in general: Collaborator samples came from the United States, Italy and Spain and covered acute and convalescent phases of COVID-19. The material from the prospective study consisted of cDNA or gDNA derived from T cells, B-cell-depleted T cells, or PBMCs. The dataset comprised deeply sampled blood TCRbeta repertoires from subjects exposed to, actively infected with, or recovered from COVID-19. The repertoires were released in a freely available public database intended as a resource for research on the immune response to SARS-CoV-2. The samples were drawn from the first 160 participants of the ongoing ImmuneRACE study and from 1,254 subjects provided by 6 global collaborators. Nearly every sample came with metadata listing a de-identified subject ID, COVID-19 status, age in years and sex. Where HLA class I and class II types were available, the types were taken from metadata supplied by the sample provider, not from assay-based typing. The paper's findings and limits, for the study overall: The amount of clinical and demographic metadata varied by source and participant and was provided uncurated.

At one collaborating source in Seattle, patients were enrolled during active infection and were followed longitudinally through the course of disease. Collaborating institutions collected whole blood in K2EDTA tubes following their own protocols. For TCRbeta analysis, collaborators shipped samples as frozen whole blood, isolated PBMCs, or DNA extracted from either of those sample types. Measured from the cysteine to the phenylalanine, the CDR3 is 15 residues long. The only DNA kept is the CDR3, 45 bases in frame from the first base. The germline ends are 16 bases apart after V is trimmed by 4 bases and J by 6 bases. CDR1 and CDR2 (MDHEN, SYDVKM) derive from the germline V gene. TCRbeta CDR3 regions were amplified from genomic DNA by means of the immunoSEQ Assay, a bias-controlled multiplex PCR. Turning to the authors' computational methods: The number of nucleated cells in each sample was estimated from the amplification of reference gene primers within the assay. To quantify the absolute abundance of each unique TCRbeta CDR3 rearrangement, sequence reads were collapsed and filtered. Productive Simpson clonality was computed per sample as the square root of Simpson's diversity index over productive rearrangements. Held by TCRdb, this immuneACCESS table contains in-frame sequences only and omits some clones. Under half of the omission traces to an unresolved V gene where checked; the cause of the rest is unknown. V and J calls and clone size come straight from that table; D and trimming were deduced from the DNA. The sample has around 100,000 clones on record, approximately 92% of them singletons. 1.9% of the sample is in the top ten clones.

Comments on this clone: Its antigen remains undetermined. There are no base qualities to consult, and no much larger clone falls within one base.

Sequenced sample: peripheral blood. The rearrangement combines TRBV28 with TRBJ2-1; 6 matching bases give a weak D call of TRBD2. The receptor comes from a woman between 45 and 65 years old with COVID-19, enrolled during active disease. The nucleotide sequence reads TGTGCCAGCAGTTCCCCACGGAGGGTGGTCAATGAGCAGTTCTTC. It encodes CASSSPRRVVNEQFF.